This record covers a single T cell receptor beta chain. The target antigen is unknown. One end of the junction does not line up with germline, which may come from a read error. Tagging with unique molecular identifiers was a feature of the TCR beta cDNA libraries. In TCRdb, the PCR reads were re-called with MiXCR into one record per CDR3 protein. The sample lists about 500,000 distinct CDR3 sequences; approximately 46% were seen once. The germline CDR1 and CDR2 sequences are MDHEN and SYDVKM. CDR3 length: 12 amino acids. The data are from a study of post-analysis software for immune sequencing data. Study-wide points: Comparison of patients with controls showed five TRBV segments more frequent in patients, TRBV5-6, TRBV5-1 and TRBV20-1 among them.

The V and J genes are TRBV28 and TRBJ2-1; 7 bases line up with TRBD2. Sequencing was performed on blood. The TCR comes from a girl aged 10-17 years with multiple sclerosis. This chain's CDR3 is CASRGDYDEQFF. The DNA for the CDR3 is TGTGCCAGCAGAGGGGACTACGATGAGCAGTTCTTC.